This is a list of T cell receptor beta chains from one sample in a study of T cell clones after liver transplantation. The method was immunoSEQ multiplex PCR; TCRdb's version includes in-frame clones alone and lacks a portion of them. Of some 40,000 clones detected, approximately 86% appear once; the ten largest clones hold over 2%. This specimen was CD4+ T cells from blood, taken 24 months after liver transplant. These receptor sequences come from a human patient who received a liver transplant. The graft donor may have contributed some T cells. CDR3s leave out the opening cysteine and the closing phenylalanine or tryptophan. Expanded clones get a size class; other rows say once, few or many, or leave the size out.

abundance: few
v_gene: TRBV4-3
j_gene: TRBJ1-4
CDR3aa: ASSQDRAGGGGTNEKLF

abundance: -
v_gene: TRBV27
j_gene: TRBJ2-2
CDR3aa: ASSLARNTGELF

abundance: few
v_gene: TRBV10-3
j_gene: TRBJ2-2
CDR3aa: AITGTGNTGELF

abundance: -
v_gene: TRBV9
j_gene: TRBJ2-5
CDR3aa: ASSRQGGGETQY

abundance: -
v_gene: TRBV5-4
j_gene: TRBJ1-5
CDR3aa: ASSVGGKNNQPQH

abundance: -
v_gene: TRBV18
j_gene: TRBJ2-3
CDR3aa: ASSPRGPDTQY

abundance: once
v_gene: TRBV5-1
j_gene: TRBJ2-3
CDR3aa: ASSPRTGTGDTQY

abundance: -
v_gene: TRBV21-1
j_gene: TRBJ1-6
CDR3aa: ASSKAGTTCYNSPLH

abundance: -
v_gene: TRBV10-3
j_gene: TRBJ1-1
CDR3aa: AIRAGAPGNTEAF

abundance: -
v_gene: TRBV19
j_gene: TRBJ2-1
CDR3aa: ASSIDSSGLYNEQF

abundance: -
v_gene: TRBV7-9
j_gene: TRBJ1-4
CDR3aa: ASSLTGSWEKLF

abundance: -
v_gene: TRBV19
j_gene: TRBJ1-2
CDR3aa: ASSITSGTASYGYT

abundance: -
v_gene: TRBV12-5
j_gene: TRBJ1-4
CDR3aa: ASGLVGTDEKLF

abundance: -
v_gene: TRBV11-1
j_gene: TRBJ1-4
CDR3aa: ASSQNSARGNEKLF

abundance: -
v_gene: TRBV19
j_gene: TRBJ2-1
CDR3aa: ASSMRSSGHEQF

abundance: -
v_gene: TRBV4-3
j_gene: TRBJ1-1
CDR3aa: ASSGDRNYQAF

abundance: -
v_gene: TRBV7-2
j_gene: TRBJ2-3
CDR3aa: ASSSSRGLVDTQY

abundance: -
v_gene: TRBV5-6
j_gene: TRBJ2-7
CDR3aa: ASRGRKSYEQY

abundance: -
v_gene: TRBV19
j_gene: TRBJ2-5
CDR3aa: ASSTSGGTQETQY

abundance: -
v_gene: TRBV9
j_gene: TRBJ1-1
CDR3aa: ASSVSANTEAF

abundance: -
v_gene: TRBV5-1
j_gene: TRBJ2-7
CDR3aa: ASSLRDRGYEQY

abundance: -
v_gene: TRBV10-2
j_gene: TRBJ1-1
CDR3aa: ASSESLNREAF

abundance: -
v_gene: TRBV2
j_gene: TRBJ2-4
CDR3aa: ASRERRIAKNIQY

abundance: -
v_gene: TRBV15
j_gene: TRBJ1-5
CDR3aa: ATSRDLVSGSINQPQH

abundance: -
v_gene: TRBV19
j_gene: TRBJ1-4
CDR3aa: ASSIWQGQLF

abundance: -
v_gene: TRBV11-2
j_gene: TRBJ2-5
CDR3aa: ASSAAGTTQY

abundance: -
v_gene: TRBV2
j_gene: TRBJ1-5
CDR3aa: ASSEAGSVLSNQPQH

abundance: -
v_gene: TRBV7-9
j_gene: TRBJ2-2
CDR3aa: ASSLLGTTNTGELF

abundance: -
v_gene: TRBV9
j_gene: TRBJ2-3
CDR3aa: ASSVQGNTDTQY

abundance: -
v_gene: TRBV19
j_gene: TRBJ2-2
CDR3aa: ASSIGSWTNTGELF

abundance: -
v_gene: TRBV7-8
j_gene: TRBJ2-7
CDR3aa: ASSSAGGSYEQY

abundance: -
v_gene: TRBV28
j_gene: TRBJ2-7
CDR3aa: ATLTGLGAYEQY

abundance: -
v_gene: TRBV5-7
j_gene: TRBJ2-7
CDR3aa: ASSLARARYEQY

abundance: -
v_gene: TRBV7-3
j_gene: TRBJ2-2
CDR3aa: ASSLRKGSSGNPENTGELF

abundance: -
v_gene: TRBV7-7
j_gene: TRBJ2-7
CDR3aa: ASSLRGQGSEQY

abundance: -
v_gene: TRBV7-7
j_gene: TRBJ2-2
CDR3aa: ASSPRPSTGANTGELF

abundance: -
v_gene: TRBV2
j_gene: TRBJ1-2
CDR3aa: ASSEALNYGYT

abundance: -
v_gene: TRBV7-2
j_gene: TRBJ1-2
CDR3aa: ASSLRGTGYT

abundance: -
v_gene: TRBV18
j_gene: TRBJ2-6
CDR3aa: ASSPSGANVLT

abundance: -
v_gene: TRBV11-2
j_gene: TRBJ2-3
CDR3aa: ASSLESGRGTQY

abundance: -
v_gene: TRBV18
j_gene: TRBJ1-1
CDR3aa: ASSGDRKNTEAF

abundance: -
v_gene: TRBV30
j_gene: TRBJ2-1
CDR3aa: ALMEQGGSVFEQF

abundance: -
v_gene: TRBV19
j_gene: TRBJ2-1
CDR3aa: ASRPGTSSYNEQF

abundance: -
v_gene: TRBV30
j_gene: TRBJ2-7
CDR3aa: ARDSSSYEQY

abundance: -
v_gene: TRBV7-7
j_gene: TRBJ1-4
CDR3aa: ASSLVYQLGSEKLF

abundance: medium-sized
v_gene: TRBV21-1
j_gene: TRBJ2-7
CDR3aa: AKRTGQRYEQY

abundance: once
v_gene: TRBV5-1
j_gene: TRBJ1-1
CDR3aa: ASSLAVRDSEAF

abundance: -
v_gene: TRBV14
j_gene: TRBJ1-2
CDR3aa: ASSQVGTGGYGYT

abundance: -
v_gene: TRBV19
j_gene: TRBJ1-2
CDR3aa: ASSMTGTGYT

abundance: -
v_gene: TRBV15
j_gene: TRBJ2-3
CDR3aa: ATSREISGTDTQY

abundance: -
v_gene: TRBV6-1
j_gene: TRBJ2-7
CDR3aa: ASSDRVGRSGTGRDYEQY

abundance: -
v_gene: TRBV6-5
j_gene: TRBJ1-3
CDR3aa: ASRYRSTSGNTIY

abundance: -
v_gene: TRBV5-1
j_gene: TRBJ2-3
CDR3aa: ASSPDIKFTDTQY

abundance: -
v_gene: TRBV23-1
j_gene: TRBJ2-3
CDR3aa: ASSQSAQWGRDTQY

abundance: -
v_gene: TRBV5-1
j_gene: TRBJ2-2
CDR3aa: ASSLETGELF

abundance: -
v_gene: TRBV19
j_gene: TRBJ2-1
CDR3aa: ASSPRVLHNEQF